The 27 T cell receptor beta chains below come from one sample, sequenced in a study of shared clonotypes between healthy human individuals. Method: immunoSEQ multiplex PCR; TCRdb's copy keeps in-frame clones and lacks some. In the table there are roughly 2.5 million clones, roughly nine tenths of which are singletons. Sequencing was performed on naive CD4+ T cells sorted from blood. Documented subset: CD45RA+ positively selected. These receptors came from a man between 18 and 35 years old in good health.

The rearrangement uses TRBV5-8 and TRBJ2-5; 10 bases line up with TRBD1. The CDR3 is 13 amino acids. The germline V gene encodes CDR1 SGHTS and CDR2 YDEGEE. Unmatched junction bases numbered 6, after V lost 4 bases and J lost 9 bases. The CDR3 region is CASSQTGGPAQYF. For the CDR3, the DNA is TGTGCCAGCAGCCAGACAGGGGGCCCTGCCCAGTACTTC.

This clone has just one count. The sample carries other DNA sequences with the same CDR3. The chain uses TRBV30 and TRBJ1-5; D is unresolved. Germline V CDR1 and CDR2: GTSNPN, SVGIG (reference sequence). The CDR3 sequence is 13 residues long. The V gene lost 3 bases and the J gene lost 1 base, with 7 bases spanning the gap. CDR3 region: CAWRRSSNQPQHF. The CDR3 nucleotides are TGTGCCTGGAGGCGGTCAAGCAATCAGCCCCAGCATTTT.

The chain has TRBV5-1 and TRBJ2-1, with D possibly matching TRBD2 (5 bases). The CDR3 loop spans 15 amino acids. Germline values: CDR1 SGHRS, CDR2 YFSETQ. Trimming stripped 5 bases from V and 0 bases from J, with 12 bases between. The CDR3 sequence: CASSQDSPSYNEQFF. Written as DNA, the CDR3 is TGCGCCAGCAGTCAGGACTCGCCCTCCTACAATGAGCAGTTCTTC.

The chain combines TRBV29-1 with TRBJ1-1; D unclear. Germline loops: CDR1 SQVTM, CDR2 ANQGSEA. This CDR3 contains 13 residues. Deletions cut 4 bases from V and 1 base from J, with 10 bases between. CDR3 region: CSVGGMANTEAFF. Written as DNA, the CDR3 is TGCAGCGTTGGTGGGATGGCGAACACTGAAGCTTTCTTT.

V and J are TRBV7-2 and TRBJ1-1; 7 bases match TRBD1. V lost 0 bases to trimming and J lost 0 bases; unmatched junction nucleotides: 10. The V gene's germline CDR1 is SGHTA and CDR2 FQGNSA. This CDR3 region has 18 residues. The DNA for the CDR3 is TGTGCCAGCAGCTTAGCGTCGACAGGGTTGGATATGAACACTGAAGCTTTCTTT. As protein: CASSLASTGLDMNTEAFF.

Comment on this clone: The sample has other DNA sequences that encode this CDR3 too. The rearrangement uses TRBV5-1 and TRBJ2-5, with 14 bases fitting TRBD2. V lost 4 bases and J lost 4; bases outside the gene matches: 6. In germline, CDR1 is SGHRS, CDR2 YFSETQ. This CDR3 comprises 16 residues. The CDR3 coding sequence is TGCGCCAGCAGCCGAGGACTAGCGGGAGGAGGAGAGACCCAGTACTTC. Translating gives CASSRGLAGGGETQYF.

The chain employs TRBV28 and TRBJ2-3; TRBD2 aligns across 7 bases. The trim removed 5 bases at V and 0 bases at J, leaving 8 bases unmatched. Germline V CDR1 and CDR2: MDHEN, SYDVKM. CDR3 length: 16 amino acids. CDR3 nucleotides: TGTGCCAGCAGTCTTTGGGGGAGGGATAGCACAGATACGCAGTATTTT. Protein sequence: CASSLWGRDSTDTQYF. Looking up the rest from reference TRBV28 and TRBJ2-3 gives the full variable domain: DVKVTQSSRYLVKRTGEKVFLECVQDMDHENMFWYRQDPGLGLRLIYFSYDVKMKEKGDIPEGYSVSREKKERFSLILESASTNQTSMYLCASSLWGRDSTDTQYFGPGTRLTVL.

The sample holds one count of this clone. CDR3 loop: CAGGPTGGTKNIQYF. The CDR3 nucleotides are TGTGCCGGGGGACCGACAGGGGGCACCAAAAACATTCAGTACTTC. V and J are TRBV28 and TRBJ2-4; 10 bases match TRBD1. Germline CDR1 is MDHEN and CDR2 is SYDVKM. The CDR3 extends over 15 amino acids. The V and J ends lost 11 bases and 2 bases, in that order; junction bases with no gene match: 9.

Details on this clone: Within the sample, other DNA sequences also encode this same CDR3. CDR3 in amino acids: CASSPAGGTEAFF. For the CDR3, the DNA is TGTGCCAGCAGCCCGGCAGGGGGCACTGAAGCTTTCTTT. This rearrangement joins TRBV9 to TRBJ1-1, with TRBD1 matching 7 bases. With V trimmed by 4 bases and J by 4 bases, 4 bases remained unmatched. The germline V gene has CDR1 SGDLS and CDR2 YYNGEE. This CDR3 is built from 13 residues.

Comment on this clone: The identical CDR3 is also encoded by other nucleotide sequences in the sample. V and J are TRBV18 and TRBJ2-5; D is possibly TRBD1 or TRBD2 (6 bases each). The V gene's germline CDR1 is KGHSH and CDR2 LQKENI. There are 13 residues in the CDR3. Trimming took 2 bases from V and 5 from J, leaving 9 bases between them. As DNA, the CDR3 is TGTGCCAGCTCACCATTGGGGGGCGAGACCCAGTACTTC. This encodes CASSPLGGETQYF. The whole variable domain, filled in from reference TRBV18 and TRBJ2-5, reads NAGVMQNPRHLVRRRGQEARLRCSPMKGHSHVYWYRQLPEEGLKFMVYLQKENIIDESGMPKERFSAEFPKEGPSILRIQQVVRGDSAAYFCASSPLGGETQYFGPGTRLLVL.

This chain uses TRBV4-1 with TRBJ1-3, with 7 bases that match TRBD1. The CDR3 sequence is 14 residues long. The germline CDR1 and CDR2 sequences are MGHRA and YSYEKL. With V trimmed by 0 bases and J by 6 bases, 2 bases remained unmatched. The CDR3 DNA sequence: TGCGCCAGCAGCCAAGACAGGGGGGAAAACACCATATATTTT. Its translation: CASSQDRGENTIYF.

About this clone: The sample contains more than one DNA sequence encoding this CDR3. The chain recombines TRBV30 with TRBJ2-2, with a possible D match to TRBD2 (6 bases). Germline assignment: CDR1 GTSNPN and CDR2 SVGIG (reference sequence). V shed 2 bases and J shed 4 bases, with 8 bases lying between them. This CDR3 spans 13 amino acids. The CDR3 sequence is CAWSPGGTGELFF. The DNA for the CDR3 is TGTGCCTGGAGTCCCGGGGGCACCGGGGAGCTGTTTTTT.

This clone occurred once. The rearrangement joins TRBV6-5 to TRBJ1-1, with TRBD1 as a possible D gene (5 bases). Germline CDR1 is MNHEY and CDR2 is SVGAGI. Trimming cost V 7 bases and J 1 base, with 13 bases left between them. This CDR3 contains 14 residues. As DNA, the CDR3 is TGTGCCAGCACGGGGCAAGGATCGAACACTGAAGCTTTCTTT. This encodes CASTGQGSNTEAFF.

DNA for the CDR3: TGCGCCAGCAGCCCTTCTCACGGCCAGACCCAGTACTTC. Encoded protein: CASSPSHGQTQYF. This rearrangement joins TRBV4-3 to TRBJ2-5; D unresolved. Germline CDR1 is LGHNA and CDR2 is YSLEER. V was pared by 4 bases and J by 6 bases, with 12 bases between. The CDR3 covers 13 residues.

The gene calls are TRBV6-5 and TRBJ2-5; possible D gene TRBD2, 6 bases. Trimming took off 4 bases at V and 3 bases at J, with 12 bases between the two ends. Per germline, CDR1 MNHEY and CDR2 SVGAGI. The CDR3 runs 14 residues. CDR3 in amino acids: CASSSGLIKETQYF. The CDR3 DNA sequence: TGTGCCAGCAGTTCCGGACTAATCAAAGAGACCCAGTACTTC.

The table lists this clone with a count of one. The rearrangement links TRBV18 to TRBJ1-5; D remains ambiguous. CDR3 length equals 17 residues. With 1 base removed from V and 5 bases from J, the gap between germline ends came to 18 bases. Germline V gives CDR1 KGHSH, CDR2 LQKENI. Here the CDR3 reads CASSPQAVRHLYQPQHF. CDR3 DNA sequence: TGTGCCAGCTCACCACAGGCGGTCAGACACCTATATCAGCCCCAGCATTTT. The complete variable domain, with remaining parts taken from reference TRBV18 and TRBJ1-5, reads NAGVMQNPRHLVRRRGQEARLRCSPMKGHSHVYWYRQLPEEGLKFMVYLQKENIIDESGMPKERFSAEFPKEGPSILRIQQVVRGDSAAYFCASSPQAVRHLYQPQHFGDGTRLSIL.

V and J are TRBV11-2 and TRBJ2-2; D gene ambiguous. The V gene lost 2 bases and the J gene lost 4 bases, with 8 bases spanning the gap. The CDR3 covers 14 residues. CDR1 is SGHAT, CDR2 FQNNGV, per germline. CDR3 region: CASSLRSSTGELFF. CDR3 nucleotides: TGTGCCAGCAGCTTACGGTCTTCCACCGGGGAGCTGTTTTTT. The complete variable domain, with remaining parts taken from reference TRBV11-2 and TRBJ2-2, reads EAGVAQSPRYKIIEKRQSVAFWCNPISGHATLYWYQQILGQGPKLLIQFQNNGVVDDSQLPKDRFSAERLKGVDSTLKIQPAKLEDSAVYLCASSLRSSTGELFFGEGSRLTVL.

CDR3 DNA sequence: TGCAGCGTAAAGACAGCTTTGAACACTGAAGCTTTCTTT. It specifies CSVKTALNTEAFF. This chain uses TRBV29-1 with TRBJ1-1; a possible D gene is TRBD1 (5 bases). The V gene lost 6 bases and the J gene lost 0 bases, with 11 bases spanning the gap. This CDR3 spans 13 amino acids. Germline CDR1 and CDR2: SQVTM and ANQGSEA. The full variable domain, its missing parts supplied by reference TRBV29-1 and TRBJ1-1, is SAVISQKPSRDICQRGTSLTIQCQVDSQVTMMFWYRQQPGQSLTLIATANQGSEATYESGFVIDKFPISRPNLTFSTLTVSNMSPEDSSIYLCSVKTALNTEAFFGQGTRLTVV.

This chain uses TRBV6-1 with TRBJ2-5; TRBD1 might be the D (5 bases). The CDR3 length is 12 residues. V was trimmed by 8 bases and J by 4 bases, leaving 11 bases between them. Germline values: CDR1 MNHNS, CDR2 SASEGT. The CDR3 loop is CASGQGRETQYF. The CDR3 region has the DNA TGTGCCAGCGGGCAGGGAAGAGAGACCCAGTACTTC.

The J gene is TRBJ2-3, the V gene TRBV4-3; 8 bases agree with TRBD2. Germline loops: CDR1 LGHNA, CDR2 YSLEER. V shed 4 bases, J shed 2 bases, and the junction held 14 bases outside the gene matches. The CDR3 contains 18 residues. The CDR3 DNA reads TGCGCCAGCAGCCCCGGCCGAGGTAGCGGGACGCTCACAGATACGCAGTATTTT. Translation: CASSPGRGSGTLTDTQYF.

As DNA, the CDR3 is TGTGCCAGTGAGGGATGGGGGCAGCGGGATAATGAGCAGTTCTTC. Its protein is CASEGWGQRDNEQFF. The chain links TRBV19 to TRBJ2-1; TRBD2 might be the D (7 bases). The germline gives CDR1 LNHDA, CDR2 SQIVND (reference sequence). Trimming removed 8 bases from V and 7 bases from J, with 21 bases in between. There are 15 residues in the CDR3.

V usage is TRBV5-1 and J usage is TRBJ1-1; D is unclear. The CDR3 spans 14 residues. Trimming removed 4 bases from V and 1 base from J, with 11 bases in between. Germline values: CDR1 SGHRS, CDR2 YFSETQ. The chain's CDR3 is CASSPVGANTEAFF. CDR3 sequence (DNA): TGCGCCAGCAGCCCCGTTGGTGCGAACACTGAAGCTTTCTTT.

There are a few counts of this clone. Other DNA sequences of this sample code for an identical CDR3. The chain is built from TRBV5-1 and TRBJ1-4; 9 bases are shared with TRBD1. The CDR3 sequence is 14 residues long. Germline lookup yields CDR1 SGHRS and CDR2 YFSETQ. Unmatched junction bases numbered 1, after V lost 0 bases and J lost 7 bases. CDR3 coding DNA: TGCGCCAGCAGCTTGGGACAGGGGGTTGAAAAACTGTTTTTT. The encoded protein is CASSLGQGVEKLFF.

The rearrangement uses TRBV6-6 and TRBJ2-7, with D hard to call. Germline V lookup: CDR1 MNHNY, CDR2 SVGAGI (reference sequence). The CDR3 covers 12 residues. V shed 4 bases and J shed 1 base, with 5 bases lying between them. CDR3 DNA sequence: TGTGCCAGCAGTTTGCCTTCCTACGAGCAGTACTTC. Translated, it gives CASSLPSYEQYF.

The table lists this clone with a count of one. The chain uses TRBV6-6 and TRBJ2-3; D is perhaps TRBD2 (5 bases). V lost 8 bases and J 1 base, leaving 10 bases between the germline ends. The CDR3 is 13 residues long. Germline lookup yields CDR1 MNHNY and CDR2 SVGAGI (reference sequence). CDR3 residues: CASLVRGTDTQYF. The CDR3 DNA reads TGTGCCAGCTTAGTGAGGGGCACAGATACGCAGTATTTT.

The J gene is TRBJ1-6, the V gene TRBV19, with D maybe TRBD1 (6 bases). The V end was cut by 1 base, the J end by 7 bases, with 23 bases between. Germline values: CDR1 LNHDA, CDR2 SQIVND (reference sequence). This CDR3 has 19 amino acids. The CDR3 here is CASSIGIGRLSGGNSPLHF. CDR3 DNA sequence: TGTGCCAGTAGTATAGGTATCGGCCGTTTATCCGGGGGCAATTCACCCCTCCACTTT. The variable domain in full, completed from reference TRBV19 and TRBJ1-6, reads DGGITQSPKYLFRKEGQNVTLSCEQNLNHDAMYWYRQDPGQGLRLIYYSQIVNDFQKGDIAEGYSVSREKKESFPLTVTSAQKNPTAFYLCASSIGIGRLSGGNSPLHFGNGTRLTVT.

Turning to this clone: The identical CDR3 is also encoded by other nucleotide sequences in the sample. The J gene is TRBJ1-1, the V gene TRBV29-1, with D hard to call. CDR3 length equals 12 residues. The germline CDR1 and CDR2 sequences are SQVTM and ANQGSEA. The V end lost 4 bases, the J end lost 0 bases, and 6 bases lay between the germline ends. Written as DNA, the CDR3 is TGCAGCGTTGTGGGGATGAACACTGAAGCTTTCTTT. The encoded protein is CSVVGMNTEAFF.